This record looks at one T cell receptor beta chain sequence and its context. V dropped 3 bases and J dropped 1; count of bases not matched to a gene: 5. CDR3 length: 14 amino acids. The germline CDR1 and CDR2 sequences are DFQATT and SNEGSKA (reference sequence). The data were taken from a study of blood T cell repertoires in COVID-19. Measured with immunoSEQ multiplex PCR; TCRdb has only the in-frame clones, and not every one. The sample records about 310,000 clones, nearly 90% being singletons. Each participant's cohort was designated according to participant-reported clinical history. What was sequenced was PBMCs or T cells enriched from blood (not recorded which). The chain joins TRBV20-1 to TRBJ2-7; 8 nucleotides align to TRBD2. The TCR comes from a woman aged 25-40 years who had recovered from COVID-19. The CDR3 sequence is CSASHVAGSYEQYF. The CDR3, as DNA: TGCAGTGCTAGTCACGTAGCGGGATCCTACGAGCAGTACTTC.